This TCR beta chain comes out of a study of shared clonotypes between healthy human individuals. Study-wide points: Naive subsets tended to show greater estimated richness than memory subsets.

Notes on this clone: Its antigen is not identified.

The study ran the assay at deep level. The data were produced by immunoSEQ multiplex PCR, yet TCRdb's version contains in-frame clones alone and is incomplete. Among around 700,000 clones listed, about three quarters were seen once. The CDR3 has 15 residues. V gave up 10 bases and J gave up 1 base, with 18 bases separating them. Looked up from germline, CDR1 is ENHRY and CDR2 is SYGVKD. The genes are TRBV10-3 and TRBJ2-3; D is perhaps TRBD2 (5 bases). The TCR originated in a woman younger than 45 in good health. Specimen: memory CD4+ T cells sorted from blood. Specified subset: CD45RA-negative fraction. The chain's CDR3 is CARRRTGPRTDTQYF. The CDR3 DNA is TGTGCCAGAAGGAGGACTGGACCACGCACAGATACGCAGTATTTT.